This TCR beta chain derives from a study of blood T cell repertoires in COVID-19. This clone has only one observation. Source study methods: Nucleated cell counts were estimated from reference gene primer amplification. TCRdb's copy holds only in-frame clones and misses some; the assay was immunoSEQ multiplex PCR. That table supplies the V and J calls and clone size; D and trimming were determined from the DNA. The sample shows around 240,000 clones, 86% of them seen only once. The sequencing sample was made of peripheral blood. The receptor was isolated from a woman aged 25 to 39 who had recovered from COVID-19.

CDR3 loop: CASSPGLAGGDTQYF. The CDR3 nucleotides are TGTGCCAGCAGCCCCGGACTAGCGGGGGGAGATACGCAGTATTTT. The chain links TRBV7-3 to TRBJ2-3; 14 nucleotides agree with TRBD2. V gave up 5 bases and J gave up 5 bases; unmatched junction bases: 3. Germline-derived CDR1 and CDR2 are SGHTA and FQGTGA. The CDR3 contains 15 residues.